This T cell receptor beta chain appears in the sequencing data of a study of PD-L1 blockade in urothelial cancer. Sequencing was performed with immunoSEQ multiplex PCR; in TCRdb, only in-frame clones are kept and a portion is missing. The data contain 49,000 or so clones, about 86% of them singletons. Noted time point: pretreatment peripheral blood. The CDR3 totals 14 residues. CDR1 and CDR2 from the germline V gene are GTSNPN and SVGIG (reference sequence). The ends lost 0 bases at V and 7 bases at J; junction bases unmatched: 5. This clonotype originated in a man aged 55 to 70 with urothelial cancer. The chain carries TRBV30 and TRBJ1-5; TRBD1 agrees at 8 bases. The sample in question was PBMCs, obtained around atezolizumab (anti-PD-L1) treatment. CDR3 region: CAWSVPGGGQPQHF. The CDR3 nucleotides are TGTGCCTGGAGTGTCCCAGGGGGCGGCCAGCCCCAGCATTTT.